The sequence of this T cell receptor beta chain was determined in a study of cytomegalovirus exposure and HLA in healthy donors. 13 Jbeta primers and 60 Vbeta primers were used for the PCR. Clones were read by immunoSEQ multiplex PCR, and TCRdb kept only the in-frame ones, dropping some. Of around 120,000 clones listed, around 76% are singletons. Broader study findings: Three CMV-associated chains were confirmed in vitro to be specific for CMV antigens.

The CDR3 loop spans 15 amino acids. Germline CDR1 ENHRY, CDR2 SYGVKD. Trimming removed 7 bases from V and 0 bases from J; junction bases left unmatched: 9. Notes on this clone: Its specificity is not known.

The chain carries TRBV10-3 and TRBJ2-7; 7 bases map to TRBD2. The source is a man aged 55 to 70 in good health and CMV-seropositive. Sequenced sample: PBMCs. The CDR3 sequence is CAIKSLAESSYEQYF. The DNA for the CDR3 is TGTGCCATCAAATCCCTAGCGGAGAGCTCCTACGAGCAGTACTTC.